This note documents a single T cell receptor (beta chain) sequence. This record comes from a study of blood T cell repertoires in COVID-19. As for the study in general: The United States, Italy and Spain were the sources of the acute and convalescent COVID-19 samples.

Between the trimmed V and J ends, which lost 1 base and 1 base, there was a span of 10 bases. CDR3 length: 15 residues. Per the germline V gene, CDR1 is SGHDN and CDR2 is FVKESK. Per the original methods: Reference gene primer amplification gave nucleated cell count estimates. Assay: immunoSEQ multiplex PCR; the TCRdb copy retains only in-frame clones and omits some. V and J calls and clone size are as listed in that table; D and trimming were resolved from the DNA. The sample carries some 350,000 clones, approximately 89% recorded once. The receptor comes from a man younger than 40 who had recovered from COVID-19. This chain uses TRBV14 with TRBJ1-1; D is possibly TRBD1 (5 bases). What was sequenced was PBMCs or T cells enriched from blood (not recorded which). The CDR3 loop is CASSQGLDRNTEAFF. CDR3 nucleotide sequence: TGTGCCAGCAGCCAAGGGTTAGACAGGAACACTGAAGCTTTCTTT.